Presented here are 18 T cell receptor beta chains from one specimen sequenced in a study of spatial heterogeneity in lung cancer. Time point indicated: sample taken at primary tumor resection. Using its own MiXCR run on the 5' RACE reads, TCRdb lists one record per CDR3 protein. Of about 42,000 distinct CDR3 sequences in the sample, approximately 6.2% were seen once. The sample consisted of PBMCs, taken at surgery. The receptor set was obtained from a female donor with early-stage non-small cell lung cancer.

By sample fraction, this clonotype is medium-sized (0.01 to 0.1%). The V call is TRBV20-1, the J call TRBJ2-1; weak D call: TRBD1 (6 bases). The germline V and J ends were trimmed by 3 bases and 2 bases, with 14 bases remaining between them. This CDR3 has 15 amino acids. Germline values: CDR1 DFQATT, CDR2 SNEGSKA (reference sequence). Here the CDR3 reads CSASRVGATYNEQFF. As DNA, the CDR3 is TGCAGTGCTAGCAGGGTGGGGGCCACCTACAATGAGCAGTTCTTC.

This chain connects TRBV20-1 to TRBJ1-6, with D perhaps matching TRBD1 (5 bases). V was pared by 5 bases and J by 8 bases, with 13 bases between. In germline, CDR1 is DFQATT, CDR2 SNEGSKA (reference sequence). This CDR3 comprises 13 residues. The DNA for the CDR3 is TGCAGTGCTTCCGGGACGGGACATTCACCCCTCCACTTT. Its protein is CSASGTGHSPLHF.

The V gene is TRBV2, the J gene TRBJ2-5; 9 positions match TRBD2. Germline V CDR1 and CDR2: SNHLY, FYNNEI. CDR3 length: 16 amino acids. V shed 6 bases and J 2 bases; nucleotides not matched to a gene: 10. The CDR3, as DNA: TGTGCCAGCAGCGGCAGAGCGGGGGGCCCACAAGAGACCCAGTACTTC. Amino acid sequence: CASSGRAGGPQETQYF.

The table lists this clonotype with many counts. The chain carries TRBV6-2 or TRBV6-3 and TRBJ1-5; D not certain. There are 12 residues in the CDR3. Between the trimmed V and J ends, which lost 6 bases and 0 bases, there was a span of 3 bases. Germline loops: CDR1 MNHEY, CDR2 SVGEGT. CDR3 amino acids: CASSDSNQPQHF. The DNA of the CDR3 is TGTGCCAGCAGCGATAGCAATCAGCCCCAGCATTTT.

This clonotype appeared a few times. In DNA, the CDR3 is TGTGCCAGCAGCCCGGGACAGATAGAGACCCAGTACTTC. This encodes CASSPGQIETQYF. The chain uses TRBV7-2 and TRBJ2-5; 7 bases fit TRBD1. The CDR3 has 13 residues. The germline V gene has CDR1 SGHTA and CDR2 FQGNSA. V trimming: 5 bases; J trimming: 4 bases; junction bases outside the gene matches: 4.

There are many counts of this clonotype. V usage is TRBV7-9 and J usage is TRBJ1-5; tentatively, D is TRBD1 (5 bases). CDR3 length: 14 residues. V was pared by 2 bases and J by 7 bases, with 12 bases between. Germline lookup yields CDR1 SEHNR and CDR2 FQNEAQ (reference sequence). The CDR3 DNA is TGTGCCAGCAGCTTAATGGGGGGAAAGCAGCCCCAGCATTTT. Its translation is CASSLMGGKQPQHF.

This clonotype was picked up a small number of times. This chain links TRBV20-1 with TRBJ2-7, with a possible D match to TRBD1 (6 bases). The CDR3 totals 16 residues. CDR1 DFQATT and CDR2 SNEGSKA come from the germline V gene (reference sequence). V lost 0 bases and J lost 0, with 15 bases in between. This CDR3 reads CSARDPGHIVSYEQYF. CDR3 DNA: TGCAGTGCTAGAGACCCGGGACACATAGTCTCCTACGAGCAGTACTTC.

This clonotype was seen repeatedly, ten times or more. The chain links TRBV20-1 to TRBJ1-6; no clear D gene. V gave up 5 bases and J gave up 16 bases, with 9 bases separating them. This CDR3 has 9 residues. CDR1 and CDR2 (germline): DFQATT, SNEGSKA (reference sequence). The CDR3 nucleotides read TGCAGTGCTGGGTCCCCTCTCCACTTT. Its protein product is CSAGSPLHF.

This clonotype was seen at least ten times. This chain joins TRBV27 and TRBJ2-6, with D possibly TRBD1 on 6 matching bases. The V gene lost 6 bases and the J gene lost 3 bases, with 12 bases spanning the gap. CDR3 length: 15 residues. Germline V gene data show CDR1 as MNHEY and CDR2 as SMNVEV (reference sequence). In DNA, the CDR3 is TGTGCCAGCAGGGTAACAGGGCATGGGGCCAACGTCCTGACTTTC. Protein product: CASRVTGHGANVLTF.

This clonotype was seen repeatedly, ten times or more. This rearrangement joins TRBV9 to TRBJ2-7, with 9 bases lining up with TRBD2. The germline CDR1 and CDR2 sequences are SGDLS and YYNGEE. The length of the CDR3 is 16 residues. V shed 2 bases and J 2 bases; nucleotides not matched to a gene: 8. CDR3 nucleotide sequence: TGTGCCAGCAGCGTGATGGAGCGGGGGGCCCCCTACGAGCAGTACTTC. Protein product: CASSVMERGAPYEQYF.

The chain combines TRBV10-1 with TRBJ2-2; no clear D. The CDR3 is made up of 13 amino acids. Trimming left V 5 bases short and J 4 bases short, with 8 bases between. Germline CDR1 and CDR2: WNHNN and SYGVQD (reference sequence). The CDR3, as DNA: TGCGCCAGCAGTCTTAGATCCACCGGGGAGCTGTTTTTT. Encoded protein: CASSLRSTGELFF.

This clonotype was seen repeatedly, ten times or more. This rearrangement joins TRBV7-9 to TRBJ1-2; D is uncertain. The germline gives CDR1 SEHNR, CDR2 FQNEAQ (reference sequence). The V gene lost 4 bases and the J gene lost 8 bases, with 14 bases spanning the gap. This CDR3 is 13 amino acids long. The CDR3 DNA reads TGTGCCAGCAGCTCAGACGGAGCTCGGGGCTACACCTTC. As protein: CASSSDGARGYTF.

This clonotype showed up many times. This sequence joins TRBV5-1 and TRBJ2-7; D not resolved. CDR1 and CDR2 (germline): SGHRS, YFSETQ. Trimming stripped 4 bases from V and 5 bases from J, with 10 bases between. The CDR3 is 12 amino acids. Here the CDR3 reads CASSDPGNEQYF. DNA for the CDR3: TGCGCCAGCAGCGACCCTGGCAACGAGCAGTACTTC.

This clonotype was seen many times. The V gene is TRBV7-9, the J gene TRBJ1-4; no firm D call. Trimming removed 5 bases from V and 5 bases from J, with 15 bases in between. The CDR3 extends over 15 amino acids. Germline loops: CDR1 SEHNR, CDR2 FQNEAQ (reference sequence). CDR3 sequence: CASSEGRGGNEKLFF. The CDR3 DNA reads as TGTGCCAGCAGCGAAGGGAGAGGAGGGAATGAAAAACTGTTTTTT.

This chain connects TRBV3-1 to TRBJ2-5; D call uncertain. This CDR3 has 11 residues. Trimming stripped 8 bases from V and 4 bases from J, with 8 bases between. Germline values: CDR1 LGHDT, CDR2 YNNKEL (reference sequence). The CDR3 DNA reads as TGTGCCAGCGGGTCAGGAGAGACCCAGTACTTC. This encodes CASGSGETQYF.

There are many counts of this clonotype. V gene TRBV7-3 combines with J gene TRBJ2-5; 7 nucleotides agree with TRBD1. The CDR3 spans 13 residues. Per the germline V gene, CDR1 is SGHTA and CDR2 is FQGTGA. Trimming removed 5 bases from V and 5 bases from J; junction bases left unmatched: 5. CDR3 DNA: TGTGCCAGCAGCCCGGGACAGTCGGAGACCCAGTACTTC. It encodes CASSPGQSETQYF.

This clonotype was recorded many times. The rearrangement uses TRBV29-1 and TRBJ2-7; TRBD2 agrees at 14 bases. The CDR3 length is 18 residues. Germline V gene sequence: CDR1 SQVTM, CDR2 ANQGSEA. J lost 2 bases, V lost 7 bases, and 16 bases had no gene match. The CDR3: CSAALAPGTSGGTYEQYF. The DNA of the CDR3 is TGCAGCGCCGCCCTAGCTCCGGGGACTAGCGGGGGTACCTACGAGCAGTACTTC.

At least ten counts were recorded for this clonotype. This chain connects TRBV25-1 to TRBJ2-5, with no clear D. Trimming cost V 5 bases and J 5 bases, with 6 bases left between them. This CDR3 has 11 amino acids. Per the germline V gene, CDR1 is MGHDK and CDR2 is SYGVNS. CDR3 loop: CASSPAETQYF. The CDR3 nucleotides are TGTGCCAGCAGTCCGGCGGAGACCCAGTACTTC.